Below, 17 T cell receptor beta chains from the same sample are listed, as sequenced in a study of shared clonotypes between healthy human individuals (dated by TCRdb to 2020 to 2022). CD8 naive samples were obtained by positive selection for CCR7 among CD45RO-negative cells, yielding a CD45RA+CCR7+ population from which TemRA cells were excluded. The library was made by the immunoSEQ multiplex PCR assay. Drawn from immuneACCESS, this table holds only the in-frame rearrangements with V and J called that TCRdb kept. Clones are partly lost; checked studies trace under half to an unresolved V gene and leave the rest unexplained. Present in this sample are about 2.1 million clones, under 95% of which were seen just once. Together, the top ten hold about 1.8% of the sample. Sequencing used naive CD8+ T cells from PBMCs. The cell subset or site label here, explained by the study, means: CD45RA+CCR7+. The receptors stem from a man aged 18 to 35 in good health. Some clones in this sample may be carry-over from other donors' samples.

The chain joins TRBV28 to TRBJ2-1; the D is unclear. V was trimmed by 5 bases and J by 6 bases, leaving 14 bases between them. The CDR3 spans 14 residues. Germline CDR1 and CDR2: MDHEN and SYDVKM. CDR3 sequence reads: CASSLSPGSNEQFF. As DNA, the CDR3 is TGTGCCAGCAGTCTGAGCCCAGGTTCCAATGAGCAGTTCTTC.

The chain is built from TRBV7-6 and TRBJ1-1; 12 bases agree with TRBD1. CDR3 length equals 16 residues. Germline lookup yields CDR1 SGHVS and CDR2 FNYEAQ. V dropped 5 bases and J dropped 5; count of bases not matched to a gene: 9. CDR3 protein: CASSLKWDRGLTEAFF. The CDR3 nucleotides are TGTGCCAGCAGCCTGAAATGGGACAGGGGGCTGACTGAAGCTTTCTTT. Supplemented by reference TRBV7-6 and TRBJ1-1, the full variable domain reads GAGVSQSPRYKVTKRGQDVALRCDPISGHVSLYWYRQALGQGPEFLTYFNYEAQQDKSGLPNDRFSAERPEGSISTLTIQRTEQRDSAMYRCASSLKWDRGLTEAFFGQGTRLTVV.

A word on this clone: The same CDR3 can be traced to other DNA sequences in this sample. The rearrangement joins TRBV20-1 to TRBJ2-7; no definite D call. The CDR3 loop spans 10 amino acids. With 4 bases removed from V and 2 bases from J, the gap between germline ends came to 3 bases. Per germline, CDR1 DFQATT and CDR2 SNEGSKA (reference sequence). DNA for the CDR3: TGCAGTGCTACCACCTACGAGCAGTACTTC. This sequence encodes CSATTYEQYF.

This clone was seen only once. V is TRBV28 and J is TRBJ1-2; 7 nucleotides line up with TRBD1. With 6 bases clipped from V and 5 bases from J, the junction kept 12 bases outside the gene matches. This CDR3 comprises 15 residues. Germline V gene data show CDR1 as MDHEN and CDR2 as SYDVKM. CDR3 region: CASRRVDRSRYGYTF. The CDR3 DNA reads as TGTGCCAGCAGAAGGGTGGACAGGAGCAGATATGGCTACACCTTC.

In this sample, this clone turned up a few times. Other DNA sequences within the sample encode an identical CDR3. The CDR3 DNA sequence: TGCAGCGTTGTTGGCAACACTGAAGCTTTCTTT. This codes for CSVVGNTEAFF. This chain joins TRBV29-1 and TRBJ1-1, with D unresolved. V lost 4 bases to trimming and J lost 2 bases, with 5 bases between them. The V gene's germline CDR1 is SQVTM and CDR2 ANQGSEA. CDR3 length equals 11 residues.

The rearrangement links TRBV5-1 to TRBJ1-1, with D maybe TRBD1 (5 bases). This CDR3 contains 13 residues. Trimming removed 0 bases from V and 4 bases from J, with 7 bases in between. The germline V gene has CDR1 SGHRS and CDR2 YFSETQ. CDR3 bases: TGCGCCAGCAGCTTGGCGGGGGTCACTGAAGCTTTCTTT. This codes for CASSLAGVTEAFF.

This clone was seen once. V is TRBV28 and J is TRBJ2-2; D is unresolved. Looked up from germline, CDR1 is MDHEN and CDR2 is SYDVKM. The V end was cut by 2 bases, the J end by 3 bases, with 13 bases between. This CDR3 spans 16 amino acids. The CDR3 sequence is CASSLSLVIDTGELFF. The CDR3 DNA follows: TGTGCCAGCAGTTTAAGCCTAGTTATCGACACCGGGGAGCTGTTTTTT. The whole variable domain, remainder taken from reference TRBV28 and TRBJ2-2, is DVKVTQSSRYLVKRTGEKVFLECVQDMDHENMFWYRQDPGLGLRLIYFSYDVKMKEKGDIPEGYSVSREKKERFSLILESASTNQTSMYLCASSLSLVIDTGELFFGEGSRLTVL.

J is TRBJ1-2 and V is TRBV4-1; 8 nucleotides align to TRBD1. The CDR3 runs 13 residues. V lost 4 bases, J lost 3 bases, and 1 base stayed unmatched. Germline loops: CDR1 MGHRA, CDR2 YSYEKL. The chain's CDR3 is CASSPGQDYGYTF. The CDR3, as DNA: TGCGCCAGCAGCCCGGGACAGGACTATGGCTACACCTTC.

This chain joins TRBV28 and TRBJ2-1; 8 bases line up with TRBD2. Germline-derived CDR1 and CDR2 are MDHEN and SYDVKM. Germline trimming cut 7 bases from V and 7 bases from J; bases unmatched to any gene: 9. The length of the CDR3 is 14 residues. CDR3 coding DNA: TGTGCCAGCATTGGGAGCGGGAGACTGAATGAGCAGTTCTTC. Its translation: CASIGSGRLNEQFF.

This clone was picked up one time. The V call is TRBV7-9, the J call TRBJ2-2; D is ambiguous. The CDR3 is made up of 15 amino acids. Trimming took off 4 bases at V and 5 bases at J, with 14 bases between the two ends. CDR1 SEHNR and CDR2 FQNEAQ come from the germline V gene (reference sequence). CDR3 amino acids: CASSSLPAFTGELFF. The CDR3 DNA sequence: TGTGCCAGCAGCTCCTTACCCGCGTTTACCGGGGAGCTGTTTTTT.

The V call is TRBV5-4, the J call TRBJ1-2; D is unclear. Germline-derived CDR1 and CDR2 are SGHNT and YYREEE (reference sequence). This CDR3 spans 13 amino acids. V lost 0 bases and J 2 bases, leaving 5 bases between the germline ends. The CDR3 loop is CASSLDENYGYTF. The CDR3 DNA follows: TGTGCCAGCAGCTTGGATGAGAACTATGGCTACACCTTC.

J is TRBJ1-5 and V is TRBV5-6; D call uncertain. The V gene lost 3 bases and the J gene lost 4 bases, with 17 bases spanning the gap. Germline V gene lookup returns CDR1 SGHDT and CDR2 YYEEEE. The CDR3 is 16 amino acids. The CDR3 is CASSSARVGPNQPQHF. The CDR3 bases are TGTGCCAGCAGCTCCGCCCGGGTAGGCCCGAATCAGCCCCAGCATTTT.

The chain has TRBV4-1 and TRBJ2-1; D call uncertain. Trimming removed 1 base from V and 0 bases from J, with 7 bases in between. The CDR3 runs to 15 residues. Germline lookup yields CDR1 MGHRA and CDR2 YSYEKL. CDR3 loop: CASSQALGSYNEQFF. The CDR3 DNA reads TGCGCCAGCAGCCAAGCTCTCGGCTCCTACAATGAGCAGTTCTTC.

The gene calls are TRBV11-3 and TRBJ2-1; 9 bases agree with TRBD2. V lost 4 bases to trimming and J lost 5 bases; unmatched junction nucleotides: 9. CDR3 size: 16 residues. Germline V CDR1 and CDR2: SGHNT, YENEEA. CDR3 in amino acids: CASSSPPAGGDNEQFF. The CDR3 nucleotides are TGTGCCAGCAGCTCACCGCCGGCGGGAGGGGACAATGAGCAGTTCTTC.

This chain joins TRBV10-2 and TRBJ2-1, with 11 bases lining up with TRBD2. Losses at the gene ends were 6 bases for V and 6 bases for J; bases not matched to a gene: 10. CDR1 and CDR2 from the germline V gene are WSHSY and SAAADI. The CDR3 runs to 16 residues. The chain's CDR3 is CASSRPTSGSTNEQFF. DNA for the CDR3: TGCGCCAGCAGCCGCCCTACTAGCGGGAGCACCAATGAGCAGTTCTTC.

The rearrangement joins TRBV6-1 to TRBJ1-5, with D hard to call. This CDR3 comprises 15 residues. V lost 3 bases, J lost 1 base, and 10 bases lay in between. CDR1 and CDR2 (germline): MNHNS, SASEGT. CDR3 region: CASSEFWKSNQPQHF. CDR3 DNA: TGTGCCAGCAGTGAGTTTTGGAAGAGCAATCAGCCCCAGCATTTT.

The chain carries TRBV9 and TRBJ2-7; the D is unclear. Per germline, CDR1 SGDLS and CDR2 YYNGEE. Trimming left V 3 bases short and J 5 bases short, with 12 bases between. This CDR3 is built from 13 residues. The CDR3 nucleotides are TGTGCCAGCAGCGCCCCTAACCGGAACGAGCAGTACTTC. As protein: CASSAPNRNEQYF.